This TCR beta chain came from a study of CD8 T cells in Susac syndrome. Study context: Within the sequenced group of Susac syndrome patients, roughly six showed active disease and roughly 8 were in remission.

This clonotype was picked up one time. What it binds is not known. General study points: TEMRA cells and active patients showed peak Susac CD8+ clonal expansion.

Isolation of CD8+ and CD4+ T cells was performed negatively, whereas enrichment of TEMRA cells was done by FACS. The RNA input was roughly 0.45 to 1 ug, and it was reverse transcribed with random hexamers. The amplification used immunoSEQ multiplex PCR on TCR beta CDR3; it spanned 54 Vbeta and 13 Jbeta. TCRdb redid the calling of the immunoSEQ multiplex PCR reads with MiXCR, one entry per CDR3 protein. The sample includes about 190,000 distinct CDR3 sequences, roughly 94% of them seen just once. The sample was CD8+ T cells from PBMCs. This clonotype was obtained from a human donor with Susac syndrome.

CDR3 sequence reads: CASSRLGLVGDTQYF. Written as DNA, the CDR3 is TGTGCCAGCAGCCGATTGGGACTAGTTGGAGATACGCAGTATTTT. The chain joins TRBV7-2 to TRBJ2-3; 8 bases match TRBD2. CDR1 and CDR2 from the germline V gene are SGHTA and FQGNSA. The CDR3 has 15 amino acids. Trimming took 5 bases from V and 5 from J; bases not matched to a gene: 9.